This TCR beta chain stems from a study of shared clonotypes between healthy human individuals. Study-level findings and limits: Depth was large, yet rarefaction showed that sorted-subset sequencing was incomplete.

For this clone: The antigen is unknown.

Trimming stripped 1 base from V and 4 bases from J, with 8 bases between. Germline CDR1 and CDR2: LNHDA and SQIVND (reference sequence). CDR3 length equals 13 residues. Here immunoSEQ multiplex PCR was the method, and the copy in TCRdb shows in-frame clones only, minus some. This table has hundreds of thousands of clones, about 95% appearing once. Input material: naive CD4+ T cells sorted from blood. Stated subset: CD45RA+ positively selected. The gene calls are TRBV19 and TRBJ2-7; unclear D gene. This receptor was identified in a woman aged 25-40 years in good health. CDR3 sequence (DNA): TGTGCCAGTAGTATAGCCCCACCGTACGAGCAGTACTTC. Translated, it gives CASSIAPPYEQYF.